The clone carrying this T cell receptor (beta chain) was found many times. The antigen is unknown. Unique molecular identifiers featured in how the TCRbeta library was prepared. Via MiXCR, TCRdb re-called the PCR reads, giving one row per CDR3 protein. Of approximately 30,000 distinct CDR3 sequences listed, around 7% are singletons. This entry comes from a study of T-cell reconstitution after alpha-beta-depleted transplantation in children. Regarding the study as a whole: Surviving thymic progenitors and recipient T cells were the source of high TCRbeta diversity at day 60 in some patients. Several hundred expanded graft clones reportedly were the source of alpha-beta T cells about two months after transplant. At the one-year point after transplant, T-cell counts and TCRbeta diversity were found to come mostly from T cells that had been newly produced.

Sequences were derived from peripheral blood, sampled 60 days after TCRalphabeta/CD19-depleted stem cell transplant. The receptor was derived from a child under two years old who had a stem cell transplant for acute myeloid leukemia, so the T cells may come from the graft donor.

CDR3 residues: CASSAQARDTDTQYF. CDR3 sequence (DNA): TGTGCCAGCAGTGCCCAAGCGAGGGACACAGATACGCAGTATTTT. V and J are TRBV27 and TRBJ2-3; D perhaps matches TRBD2 (5 bases). Trimming took off 5 bases at V and 2 bases at J, with 14 bases between the two ends. Germline values: CDR1 MNHEY, CDR2 SMNVEV (reference sequence). This CDR3 has 15 residues.